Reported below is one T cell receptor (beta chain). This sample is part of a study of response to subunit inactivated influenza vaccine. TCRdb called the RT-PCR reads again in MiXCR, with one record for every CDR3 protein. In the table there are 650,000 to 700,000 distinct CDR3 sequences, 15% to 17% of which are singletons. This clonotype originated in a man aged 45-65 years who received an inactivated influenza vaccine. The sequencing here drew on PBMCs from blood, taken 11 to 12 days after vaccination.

The chain's CDR3 is CSAFPPGVDLVETQYF. In nucleotides, the CDR3 is TGCAGTGCTTTTCCCCCAGGCGTGGACTTGGTGGAGACCCAGTACTTC. This sequence joins TRBV20-1 and TRBJ2-5; tentatively, D is TRBD2 (5 bases). V gave up 5 bases and J gave up 5 bases, with 24 bases separating them. The CDR3 is 16 amino acids. Germline V CDR1 and CDR2: DFQATT, SNEGSKA (reference sequence).